This T cell receptor beta chain appears in the sequencing data of a study of blood T cell repertoires in COVID-19. Whole-study context: There were acute and convalescent COVID-19 samples, and they came from the United States, Italy and Spain. Sources were T cells, B-cell-depleted T cells, or PBMCs; the material itself was cDNA or gDNA.

Original handling: Estimation of nucleated cell counts relied on the amplification of reference gene primers. Clones were sequenced by immunoSEQ multiplex PCR, and TCRdb holds only the in-frame ones, with some missing. V and J calls plus clone size are reproduced from that table; the DNA served to infer D and trimming. The sample contains 70,000 or so clones, approximately 90% of which appear only once. Germline CDR1 reads SNHLY; CDR2 reads FYNNEI. The CDR3 covers 13 residues. Sequenced input: peripheral blood. The chain employs TRBV2 and TRBJ2-1; 8 nucleotides agree with TRBD1. The sequence derives from a woman younger than 35 with acute or convalescent COVID-19. For the CDR3, the DNA is TGTGCTTCAAAGGCAGGGGGCCTGGATGAGCAGTTCTTC. This sequence encodes CASKAGGLDEQFF. Looking up the rest from reference TRBV2 and TRBJ2-1 gives the full variable domain: EPEVTQTPSHQVTQMGQEVILRCVPISNHLYFYWYRQILGQKVEFLVSFYNNEISEKSEIFDDQFSVERPDGSNFTLKIRSTKLEDSAMYFCASKAGGLDEQFFGPGTRLTVL.